The 25 T cell receptor beta chains listed next were all sequenced from one sample in a study of OX40 agonist ivuxolimab in advanced cancers. This table comes from immunoSEQ multiplex PCR, and its TCRdb copy is limited to in-frame clones, with some not included. The sample includes roughly 63,000 clones, 86% of them seen just once. The specimen comprised CD4+ or CD8+ T cells sorted from blood, sampled in a trial of the OX40 agonist ivuxolimab. These receptors were obtained from an adult with an advanced solid tumor such as melanoma, head and neck, liver or kidney cancer.

The gene calls are TRBV10-2 and TRBJ1-5; 8 bases align to TRBD1. Trimming removed 3 bases from V and 9 bases from J; junction bases left unmatched: 7. The CDR3 runs 14 residues. Looked up from germline, CDR1 is WSHSY and CDR2 is SAAADI. The CDR3 sequence: CASSEGQGPRPQHF. In DNA, the CDR3 is TGCGCCAGCAGTGAAGGACAGGGCCCCCGGCCCCAGCATTTT.

The V gene is TRBV7-2, the J gene TRBJ2-1; D assignment may be TRBD1 or TRBD2 (5 bases each). CDR1 and CDR2 from the germline V gene are SGHTA and FQGNSA. Trimming pared 5 bases from V and 6 bases from J, leaving 11 bases between. The CDR3 totals 13 residues. The chain's CDR3 is CASSRTRGNEQFF. CDR3 coding DNA: TGTGCCAGCAGCCGCACTAGGGGCAATGAGCAGTTCTTC.

This chain connects TRBV28 to TRBJ1-1, with 10 bases lining up with TRBD1. Germline-derived CDR1 and CDR2 are MDHEN and SYDVKM. V shed 8 bases and J 4 bases; nucleotides not matched to a gene: 10. The CDR3 runs 15 residues. The CDR3 nucleotides read TGTGCCAGCCCTGGACAGGGGGAATTGGGCACTGAAGCTTTCTTT. This gives the protein CASPGQGELGTEAFF.

This chain joins TRBV5-5 and TRBJ1-5; the D gene is possibly TRBD1 (5 bases). Trimming pared 3 bases from V and 7 bases from J, leaving 17 bases between. The CDR3 length is 15 residues. Germline V gene lookup returns CDR1 SGHKS and CDR2 YYEKEE (reference sequence). The CDR3 here is CASSWGVGGRQPQHF. CDR3 nucleotide sequence: TGTGCCAGCAGCTGGGGCGTGGGTGGGAGGCAGCCCCAGCATTTT.

The CDR3 spells CASSVQVGSTGELFF. Here the CDR3 DNA reads TGTGCCAGCTCAGTACAGGTGGGATCCACCGGGGAGCTGTTTTTT. This sequence joins TRBV18 and TRBJ2-2, with D possibly being TRBD1 (5 bases). Germline V lookup: CDR1 KGHSH, CDR2 LQKENI. The CDR3 is 15 residues long. Trimming pared 5 bases from V and 4 bases from J, leaving 14 bases between.

The chain joins TRBV19 to TRBJ2-3; D tentatively reads TRBD1 or TRBD2 (5 bases each). The CDR3 is 17 amino acids. Trimming removed 2 bases at V and 2 bases at J, with 17 bases between. Looked up from germline, CDR1 is LNHDA and CDR2 is SQIVND (reference sequence). CDR3 protein: CASSIRGSRWVTDTQYF. The CDR3 DNA reads TGTGCCAGTAGTATACGGGGCTCCCGTTGGGTCACAGATACGCAGTATTTT.

This clone was observed once. The chain recombines TRBV7-8 with TRBJ1-6; 7 nucleotides line up with TRBD1. The CDR3 length is 16 residues. V dropped 1 base and J dropped 7; count of bases not matched to a gene: 7. Per germline, CDR1 SGHVS and CDR2 FQNEAQ. The CDR3 DNA is TGTGCCAGCAGCTTAGTTTGGGGGACAGTGAATTCACCCCTCCACTTT. It encodes CASSLVWGTVNSPLHF.

A few counts support this clone. The rearrangement uses TRBV7-2 and TRBJ2-7, with TRBD1 as a possible D gene (6 bases). The V gene lost 2 bases and the J gene lost 2 bases, with 10 bases spanning the gap. CDR1 is SGHTA and CDR2 is FQGNSA in the germline V gene. CDR3 length equals 14 residues. The CDR3 loop is CASSLNRATYEQYF. CDR3 DNA: TGTGCCAGCAGCTTAAACAGGGCTACCTACGAGCAGTACTTC. Filled out from reference TRBV7-2 and TRBJ2-7, the complete variable domain reads GAGVSQSPSNKVTEKGKDVELRCDPISGHTALYWYRQSLGQGLEFLIYFQGNSAPDKSGLPSDRFSAERTGGSVSTLTIQRTQQEDSAVYLCASSLNRATYEQYFGPGTRLTVT.

This chain uses TRBV28 with TRBJ1-5; TRBD1 matches at 7 bases. Germline V lookup: CDR1 MDHEN, CDR2 SYDVKM. This CDR3 spans 15 amino acids. V dropped 1 base and J dropped 11; count of bases not matched to a gene: 11. CDR3 in DNA: TGTGCCAGCAGTTTATCAGGGCAGGGGGTGAGGGCCCAGCATTTT. It yields the protein CASSLSGQGVRAQHF. Filled out from reference TRBV28 and TRBJ1-5, the complete variable domain reads DVKVTQSSRYLVKRTGEKVFLECVQDMDHENMFWYRQDPGLGLRLIYFSYDVKMKEKGDIPEGYSVSREKKERFSLILESASTNQTSMYLCASSLSGQGVRAQHFGDGTRLSIL.

The J gene is TRBJ2-2, the V gene TRBV19, with 10 bases identical to TRBD2. This CDR3 is built from 15 residues. V trimming: 4 bases; J trimming: 7 bases; junction bases outside the gene matches: 6. In germline, CDR1 is LNHDA, CDR2 SQIVND (reference sequence). The CDR3 here is CASSRASGSNGELFF. The DNA of the CDR3 is TGTGCCAGTAGTAGGGCTAGCGGGAGTAACGGGGAGCTGTTTTTT.

In its sample, this clone was seen a few times. J is TRBJ2-7 and V is TRBV27; D may be TRBD1 (5 bases). The CDR3 is made up of 13 amino acids. V shed 6 bases and J shed 3 bases, with 12 bases lying between them. CDR1 is MNHEY, CDR2 SMNVEV, per germline (reference sequence). The CDR3 DNA reads as TGTGCCAGCAGGCAGGGTTCCTTCTACGAGCAGTACTTC. Translated: CASRQGSFYEQYF.

The chain uses TRBV27 and TRBJ2-7, with 10 bases aligning to TRBD2. Germline V CDR1 and CDR2: MNHEY, SMNVEV (reference sequence). Germline trimming cut 0 bases from V and 0 bases from J; bases unmatched to any gene: 2. CDR3 size: 16 residues. The CDR3: CASSLSPSGGSYEQYF. CDR3 nucleotides: TGTGCCAGCAGTTTATCCCCTAGCGGGGGCTCCTACGAGCAGTACTTC.

The rearrangement joins TRBV18 to TRBJ2-3; 15 bases are shared with TRBD2. V lost 6 bases to trimming and J lost 4 bases; unmatched junction nucleotides: 5. Germline V gives CDR1 KGHSH, CDR2 LQKENI. This CDR3 region has 16 residues. CDR3 residues: CASSAGLAGGPDTQYF. The CDR3 coding sequence is TGTGCCAGCTCGGCGGGACTAGCGGGGGGTCCAGATACGCAGTATTTT.

By frequency in the sample, this clone is medium-sized (0.01 to 0.1%). This chain connects TRBV6-6 to TRBJ2-7; either TRBD1 or TRBD2 may fit D (5 bases each). Trimming took off 9 bases at V and 9 bases at J, with 15 bases between the two ends. Germline V lookup: CDR1 MNHNY, CDR2 SVGAGI (reference sequence). This CDR3 comprises 11 residues. The CDR3 loop reads CASGGSYTQYF. CDR3 DNA sequence: TGTGCCAGTGGGGGAAGTTACACGCAGTACTTC.

The chain uses TRBV10-3 and TRBJ1-6, with a weak D call TRBD1 (6 bases). V was clipped by 2 bases and J by 9 bases, with 23 bases between them. The CDR3 sequence is 18 residues long. Germline V gene lookup returns CDR1 ENHRY and CDR2 SYGVKD. CDR3 coding DNA: TGTGCCATCAGTGAGAGCCCCCAGGCAGGGGCTAGTGGTTCACCCCTCCACTTT. Translated, it gives CAISESPQAGASGSPLHF.

The chain links TRBV7-2 to TRBJ2-7, with 11 bases that match TRBD2. V gave up 4 bases and J gave up 1 base; unmatched junction bases: 3. In germline, CDR1 is SGHTA, CDR2 FQGNSA. CDR3 length: 15 residues. CDR3 sequence: CASSSRTSGSYEQYF. For the CDR3, the DNA is TGTGCCAGCAGCTCTCGGACTAGCGGGTCCTACGAGCAGTACTTC.

CDR3 in amino acids: CASSLRPSSGLDEQYF. CDR3 sequence (DNA): TGCGCCAGCAGCTTGCGGCCAAGCAGCGGACTCGACGAGCAGTACTTC. The V call is TRBV5-1, the J call TRBJ2-7; D is possibly TRBD2 (5 bases). Trimming shortened V by 1 base and J by 5 bases, and 19 bases separated the two germline ends. Looked up from germline, CDR1 is SGHRS and CDR2 is YFSETQ. This CDR3 has 16 amino acids.

This clone was detected once. The genes are TRBV18 and TRBJ2-1; D gene uncertain. V lost 5 bases and J lost 8, with 10 bases in between. The CDR3 extends over 12 amino acids. Germline V gene lookup returns CDR1 KGHSH and CDR2 LQKENI. The CDR3 bases are TGTGCCAGCTCAATGAGTATGGATGAGCAGTTCTTC. Translation: CASSMSMDEQFF.

The chain has TRBV18 and TRBJ2-7; D gene unclear. V lost 3 bases and J 5 bases, leaving 17 bases between the germline ends. The CDR3 is 15 residues long. Per the germline V gene, CDR1 is KGHSH and CDR2 is LQKENI. The CDR3 bases are TGTGCCAGCTCACCGCCTCTAGGCAGTTTCCACGAGCAGTACTTC. This codes for CASSPPLGSFHEQYF.

The chain recombines TRBV4-1 with TRBJ2-7; no firm D call. Germline V CDR1 and CDR2: MGHRA, YSYEKL. Trimming shortened V by 3 bases and J by 3 bases, and 15 bases separated the two germline ends. The CDR3 is 15 amino acids. The CDR3 DNA reads TGCGCCAGCAGCCAGGAGCAGGTAGCTCTCTACGAGCAGTACTTC. It specifies CASSQEQVALYEQYF.

The genes are TRBV6-5 and TRBJ1-1; TRBD1 might be the D (6 bases). Germline loops: CDR1 MNHEY, CDR2 SVGAGI. The CDR3 covers 15 residues. V was cut by 0 bases and J by 0 bases, with 8 bases left in between. CDR3 in DNA: TGTGCCAGCAGTTACTCGGGGGCTCTGAACACTGAAGCTTTCTTT. Its protein is CASSYSGALNTEAFF.

This clone was recorded only once. The chain links TRBV5-1 to TRBJ1-4; TRBD1 matches 7 bases. V dropped 4 bases and J dropped 8; count of bases not matched to a gene: 20. The CDR3 has 18 amino acids. Germline V gene lookup returns CDR1 SGHRS and CDR2 YFSETQ. CDR3 protein: CASSGPGQRTNEGEKLFF. For the CDR3, the DNA is TGCGCCAGCAGCGGTCCGGGACAGCGAACTAATGAAGGGGAAAAACTGTTTTTT.

In this sample, this clone turned up once. V and J are TRBV5-1 and TRBJ2-7; 9 bases line up with TRBD1. In germline, CDR1 is SGHRS, CDR2 YFSETQ. The CDR3 is made up of 16 amino acids. V trimming: 3 bases; J trimming: 0 bases; junction bases outside the gene matches: 7. The CDR3 DNA follows: TGCGCCAGCAGCTCGACAGGACAGGGGCTCTCCTACGAGCAGTACTTC. It translates to CASSSTGQGLSYEQYF.

This clone was counted between two and nine times. This chain uses TRBV6-1 with TRBJ1-2; 7 positions match TRBD1. Germline CDR1 and CDR2: MNHNS and SASEGT. The ends lost 5 bases at V and 6 bases at J; junction bases unmatched: 6. The CDR3 has 13 amino acids. CDR3 sequence reads: CASSKDRADGYTF. The CDR3 DNA follows: TGTGCCAGCAGTAAAGACAGGGCGGATGGCTACACCTTC.

The chain combines TRBV5-8 with TRBJ2-4; the D is unclear. The V gene's germline CDR1 is SGHTS and CDR2 YDEGEE. Trimming stripped 2 bases from V and 10 bases from J, with 4 bases between. This CDR3 comprises 10 residues. The DNA of the CDR3 is TGTGCCAGCAGCTTCCCTATTCAGTACTTC. This translates into CASSFPIQYF.